These 17 T cell receptor beta chains originate from one sample sequenced in a study of PD-L1 blockade in urothelial cancer. Measured with immunoSEQ multiplex PCR; TCRdb has only the in-frame clones, and not every one. The sample consists of about 30,000 clones, around four fifths of them appearing once. The time point was: peripheral blood 6 weeks after treatment start. The sequencing here drew on PBMCs, taken around atezolizumab (anti-PD-L1) treatment. Source of these receptors: a man between 65 and 85 years old with urothelial cancer.

The genes are TRBV23-1 and TRBJ2-5; TRBD2 agrees at 8 bases. TRBV23-1 is treated as an ORF (open reading frame) with a function not yet certain. The CDR3 length is 17 residues. V trimming: 3 bases; J trimming: 5 bases; junction bases outside the gene matches: 14. The CDR3 sequence: CASSQDGSAGGLETQYF. The DNA for the CDR3 is TGCGCCAGCAGTCAGGATGGGTCGGCGGGAGGTCTGGAGACCCAGTACTTC.

This clone was detected once. The V and J genes are TRBV4-1 and TRBJ2-7, with D maybe TRBD2 (7 bases). Germline lookup yields CDR1 MGHRA and CDR2 YSYEKL. The V end was cut by 0 bases, the J end by 0 bases, with 12 bases between. The CDR3 is made up of 16 amino acids. CDR3: CASSQDEGGSSYEQYF. In DNA form, the CDR3 reads TGCGCCAGCAGCCAAGATGAGGGGGGGTCCTCCTACGAGCAGTACTTC.

This clone was seen only once. This chain uses TRBV7-9 with TRBJ2-1, with 10 bases identical to TRBD2. The CDR3 covers 17 residues. Losses at the gene ends were 1 base for V and 8 bases for J; bases not matched to a gene: 11. CDR1 and CDR2 (germline): SEHNR, FQNEAQ (reference sequence). The CDR3 region is CASSLVAGGLRDYEQFF. The CDR3, as DNA: TGTGCCAGCAGCTTAGTAGCGGGGGGTCTCCGAGACTATGAGCAGTTCTTC.

The chain is built from TRBV5-6 and TRBJ2-7; tentatively, D is TRBD1 (6 bases). The CDR3 is 16 amino acids. Germline assignment: CDR1 SGHDT and CDR2 YYEEEE. Deletions cut 4 bases from V and 6 bases from J, with 23 bases between. CDR3 in DNA: TGTGCCAGCAGCCCAAGGTCTACAGGGTACTCGGCCGAGCAGTACTTC. Protein: CASSPRSTGYSAEQYF.

The table lists this clone with a few counts. The J gene is TRBJ2-1, the V gene TRBV7-7, with 10 bases identical to TRBD2. The length of the CDR3 is 17 residues. Germline V gene lookup returns CDR1 SSHAT and CDR2 FNYEAQ (reference sequence). V lost 4 bases to trimming and J lost 8 bases; unmatched junction nucleotides: 14. CDR3 sequence: CASSSPGLAGEFDEQFF. CDR3 bases: TGTGCCAGCAGCTCCCCTGGGCTAGCGGGAGAGTTCGATGAGCAGTTCTTC.

V and J are TRBV27 and TRBJ1-1; tentatively, D is TRBD1 (6 bases). V was pared by 4 bases and J by 0 bases, with 15 bases between. CDR1 and CDR2 (germline): MNHEY, SMNVEV (reference sequence). The CDR3 contains 16 residues. CDR3 residues: CASSSPGEGMNTEAFF. CDR3 DNA sequence: TGTGCCAGCAGTTCACCAGGGGAAGGGATGAACACTGAAGCTTTCTTT.

The chain couples TRBV7-2 to TRBJ2-1; TRBD1 matches at 8 bases. CDR1 and CDR2 from the germline V gene are SGHTA and FQGNSA. The V and J ends lost 4 bases and 8 bases, in that order; junction bases with no gene match: 1. This CDR3 comprises 12 residues. CDR3 loop: CASSSTGDEQFF. CDR3 coding DNA: TGTGCCAGCAGCTCGACAGGGGATGAGCAGTTCTTC.

The chain uses TRBV27 and TRBJ2-3; the D gene is possibly TRBD1 (5 bases). The V end lost 7 bases, the J end lost 1 base, and 9 bases lay between the germline ends. Per germline, CDR1 MNHEY and CDR2 SMNVEV (reference sequence). This CDR3 spans 13 amino acids. CDR3 bases: TGTGCCAGCACTCAGACAGGCACAGATACGCAGTATTTT. Translated: CASTQTGTDTQYF.

A single count supports this clone. The rearrangement links TRBV7-2 to TRBJ2-1; no definite D call. The CDR3 sequence is 12 residues long. Germline V CDR1 and CDR2: SGHTA, FQGNSA. Trimming took off 0 bases at V and 7 bases at J, with 4 bases between the two ends. The CDR3 region has the DNA TGTGCCAGCAGCTTAGCGGAGAATGAGCAGTTCTTC. Amino acids: CASSLAENEQFF.

This clone was picked up a small number of times. The J gene is TRBJ1-5, the V gene TRBV13; unclear D gene. CDR3 length: 12 amino acids. V dropped 8 bases and J dropped 3 bases, with 8 bases sitting between them. Looked up from germline, CDR1 is PRHDT and CDR2 is FYEKMQ (reference sequence). The CDR3 coding sequence is TGTGCCAGCTGTGAACTCAATCAGCCCCAGCATTTT. Its protein product is CASCELNQPQHF.

This clone has a handful of counts. The chain recombines TRBV4-3 with TRBJ1-1; D ambiguous. Trimming cost V 0 bases and J 5 bases, with 10 bases left between them. The CDR3 contains 14 residues. Germline V gene sequence: CDR1 LGHNA, CDR2 YSLEER. CDR3: CASSQDVAGTEAFF. The CDR3 DNA sequence: TGCGCCAGCAGCCAAGATGTAGCGGGGACTGAAGCTTTCTTT.

V and J are TRBV5-4 and TRBJ2-5; no definite D call. Deletions cut 4 bases from V and 1 base from J, with 14 bases between. The V gene's germline CDR1 is SGHNT and CDR2 YYREEE (reference sequence). This CDR3 comprises 15 residues. In DNA form, the CDR3 reads TGTGCCAGCAGCCTATCCTCGAGGCCCCAAGAGACCCAGTACTTC. Protein: CASSLSSRPQETQYF.

A note on this clone: Germline and junction disagree at one end, which may indicate a read error. The CDR3 reads CASSSDRGQFSF. As DNA, the CDR3 is TGTGCCAGCTCATCAGACCGCGGACAGTTCTCTTTT. This rearrangement joins TRBV18 to TRBJ1-4, with D possibly TRBD1 on 6 matching bases. The CDR3 runs to 12 residues. Germline V lookup: CDR1 KGHSH, CDR2 LQKENI.

The rearrangement links TRBV5-6 to TRBJ1-2; 8 bases match TRBD1. Germline CDR1 is SGHDT and CDR2 is YYEEEE. This CDR3 comprises 15 residues. V was pared by 4 bases and J by 8 bases, with 13 bases of the junction left unmatched. The CDR3 loop reads CASSGGGTGGHGYTF. The DNA of the CDR3 is TGTGCCAGCAGCGGGGGTGGGACAGGAGGTCACGGCTACACCTTC. Full variable domain (missing parts from reference TRBV5-6 and TRBJ1-2): DAGVTQSPTHLIKTRGQQVTLRCSPKSGHDTVSWYQQALGQGPQFIFQYYEEEERQRGNFPDRFSGHQFPNYSSELNVNALLLGDSALYLCASSGGGTGGHGYTFGSGTRLTVV.

The chain is built from TRBV5-1 and TRBJ2-5; possible D gene TRBD1, 6 bases. CDR3 length: 15 amino acids. Deletions cut 5 bases from V and 1 base from J, with 15 bases between. Per germline, CDR1 SGHRS and CDR2 YFSETQ. The CDR3 nucleotides are TGCGCCAGCAGTATGACAGGCTTAGCCCAAGAGACCCAGTACTTC. Its translation is CASSMTGLAQETQYF.

This clone was picked up a small number of times. V is TRBV14 and J is TRBJ2-7; 10 bases fit TRBD1. The CDR3 contains 15 residues. V lost 3 bases to trimming and J lost 3 bases; unmatched junction nucleotides: 5. CDR1 and CDR2 from the germline V gene are SGHDN and FVKESK. CDR3 sequence reads: CASSHVGQGRYEQYF. The CDR3 region has the DNA TGTGCCAGCAGCCACGTGGGACAGGGGCGCTACGAGCAGTACTTC. Looking up the rest from reference TRBV14 and TRBJ2-7 gives the full variable domain: EAGVTQFPSHSVIEKGQTVTLRCDPISGHDNLYWYRRVMGKEIKFLLHFVKESKQDESGMPNNRFLAERTGGTYSTLKVQPAELEDSGVYFCASSHVGQGRYEQYFGPGTRLTVT.

This chain connects TRBV11-2 to TRBJ2-1; TRBD2 agrees at 12 bases. This CDR3 is built from 15 residues. Germline assignment: CDR1 SGHAT and CDR2 FQNNGV. V dropped 4 bases and J dropped 8; count of bases not matched to a gene: 6. Here the CDR3 reads CASSSRLAGEHEQFF. The CDR3 DNA reads TGTGCCAGCAGCTCCCGACTAGCGGGAGAACATGAGCAGTTCTTC.